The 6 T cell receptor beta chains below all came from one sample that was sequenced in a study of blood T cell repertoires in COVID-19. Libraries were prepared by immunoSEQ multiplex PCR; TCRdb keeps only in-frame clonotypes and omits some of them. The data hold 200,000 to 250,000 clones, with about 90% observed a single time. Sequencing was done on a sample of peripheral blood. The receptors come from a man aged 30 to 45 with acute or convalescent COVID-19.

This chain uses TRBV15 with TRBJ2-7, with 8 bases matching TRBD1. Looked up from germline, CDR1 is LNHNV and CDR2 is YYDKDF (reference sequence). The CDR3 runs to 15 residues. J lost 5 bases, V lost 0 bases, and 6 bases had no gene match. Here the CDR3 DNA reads TGTGCCACCAGCAGAGATAGGACAGGGTTTAACGAGCAGTACTTC. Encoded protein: CATSRDRTGFNEQYF. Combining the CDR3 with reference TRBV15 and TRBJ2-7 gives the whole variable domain DAMVIQNPRYQVTQFGKPVTLSCSQTLNHNVMYWYQQKSSQAPKLLFHYYDKDFNNEADTPDNFQSRRPNTSFCFLDIRSPGLGDTAMYLCATSRDRTGFNEQYFGPGTRLTVT.

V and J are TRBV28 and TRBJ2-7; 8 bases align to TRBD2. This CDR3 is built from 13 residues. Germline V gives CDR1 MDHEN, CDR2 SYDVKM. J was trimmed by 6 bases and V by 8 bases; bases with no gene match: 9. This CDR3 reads CASGPIGTSEQYF. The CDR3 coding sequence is TGTGCCAGCGGACCCATAGGGACTAGCGAGCAGTACTTC.

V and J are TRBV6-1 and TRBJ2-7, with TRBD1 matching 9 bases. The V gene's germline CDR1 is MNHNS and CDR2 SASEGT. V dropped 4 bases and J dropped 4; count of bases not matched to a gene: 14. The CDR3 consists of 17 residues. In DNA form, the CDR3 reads TGTGCCAGCAGTGGGGAACCGGGGACAGGGAACCAATACGAGCAGTACTTC. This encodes CASSGEPGTGNQYEQYF.

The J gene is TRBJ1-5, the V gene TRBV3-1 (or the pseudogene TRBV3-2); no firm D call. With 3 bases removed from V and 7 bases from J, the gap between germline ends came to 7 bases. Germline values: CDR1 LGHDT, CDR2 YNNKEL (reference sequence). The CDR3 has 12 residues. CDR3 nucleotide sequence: TGTGCCAGCAGCCACACCGGGCAGCCCCAGCATTTT. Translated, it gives CASSHTGQPQHF.

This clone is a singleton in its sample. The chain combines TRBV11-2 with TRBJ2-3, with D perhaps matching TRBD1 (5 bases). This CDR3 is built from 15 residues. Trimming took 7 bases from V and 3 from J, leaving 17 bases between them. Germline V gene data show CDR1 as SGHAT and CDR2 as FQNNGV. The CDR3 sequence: CASTQKGFRTDTQYF. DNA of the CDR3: TGTGCCAGCACCCAAAAGGGGTTCAGGACAGATACGCAGTATTTT.

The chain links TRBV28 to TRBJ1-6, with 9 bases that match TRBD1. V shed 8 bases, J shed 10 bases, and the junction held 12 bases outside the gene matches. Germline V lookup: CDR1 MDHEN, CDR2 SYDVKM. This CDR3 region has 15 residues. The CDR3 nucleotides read TGTGCCAGCGGGAAAAGACAGGGGGGTATCTCACCCCTCCACTTT. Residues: CASGKRQGGISPLHF.